The clone carrying this T cell receptor (beta chain) was seen a handful of times. The data stem from a study of T-cell memory formation after mild COVID-19. One entry per CDR3 protein, called by TCRdb with MiXCR from the 5' RACE reads. This table holds about 100,000 distinct CDR3 sequences, approximately 10% found once. Trimming stripped 3 bases from V and 4 bases from J, with 13 bases between. This CDR3 has 15 amino acids. Germline assignment: CDR1 MNHEY and CDR2 SVGEGT. Sequencing was performed on PBMCs or a T cell subset sorted from them (not recorded which). The origin of this receptor is a man younger than 30 who had mild COVID-19 (a few samples of this study predate the infection). Cell type and time point are not known. This chain joins TRBV6-2 or TRBV6-3 and TRBJ2-1; D call uncertain. The CDR3 here is CASSYISATYNEQFF. DNA for the CDR3: TGTGCCAGCAGTTATATCTCCGCGACATACAATGAGCAGTTCTTC.